Given below is one T cell receptor (beta chain) in context. Antigen specificity is unknown. The use of a sample-barcoded 5' primer and a J-beta primer mix characterized a second PCR of roughly 6 to 12 cycles. One entry per CDR3 protein, called by TCRdb with MiXCR from the 5' RACE reads. This table has about 930,000 distinct CDR3 sequences, almost 30% appearing once. Germline V lookup: CDR1 SGHRS, CDR2 YFSETQ. CDR3 length equals 14 residues. V was trimmed by 4 bases and J by 4 bases, leaving 11 bases between them. The data derive from a study of blood T cells in healthy people across ages. Findings and limits, study-wide: While age rose, TCR beta diversity per million T cells dropped in a roughly linear way.

The sample was also linked to a second study, of T cells of mothers and their children. This second study notes: Each mother gave over 8.5 million TCR beta CDR3 reads; each child, roughly 3.1 million. The authors detected no persistent microchimeric T cell clones.

The source of this sequence is a woman aged 40 to 55 in good health. The rearrangement links TRBV5-1 to TRBJ1-4; weak D call: TRBD1 (6 bases). Sequenced input: blood. This CDR3 is CASSQQGSNEKLFF. The CDR3 nucleotides are TGCGCCAGCAGCCAACAGGGTAGTAATGAAAAACTGTTTTTT.